This record looks at one T cell receptor beta chain sequence and its context. Its target is not known. This specimen includes other DNA sequences encoding the same CDR3. Trimming took 4 bases from V and 3 from J; bases not matched to a gene: 1. The CDR3 extends over 12 amino acids. Germline CDR1 and CDR2: SQVTM and ANQGSEA. The repertoire was sequenced with immunoSEQ multiplex PCR; TCRdb's copy has only in-frame clones and lacks some. The sample includes about 2.3 million clones, around 90% of them seen just once. This specimen comes from a study of shared clonotypes between healthy human individuals. Study-level findings and limits: Non-shared clonotypes displayed generation probabilities falling below those of clonotypes present in all four donors.

This chain links TRBV29-1 with TRBJ2-3; TRBD2 matches 7 bases. The sample comprised naive CD4+ T cells from PBMCs. Subset reported: CD45RA+ positively selected. The TCR comes from a man in his late teens or twenties in good health. Some clones in this sample may be carry-over from other donors' samples. The CDR3 DNA reads TGCAGCGTTGGGGGAGGGACAGATACGCAGTATTTT. It specifies CSVGGGTDTQYF.